The 32 T cell receptor beta chains presented below share a single source sample, sequenced in a study of cytomegalovirus exposure and HLA in healthy donors. The table came from immunoSEQ multiplex PCR; TCRdb's copy has only in-frame clones and leaves some out. The sample contains about 76,000 clones, about 95% of which appear only once. What was sequenced was PBMCs. Receptors were obtained from a woman aged 18-29 years in good health and CMV-seropositive.

The V gene is TRBV11-1, the J gene TRBJ1-4; D may be TRBD1 (6 bases). Trimming pared 2 bases from V and 8 bases from J, leaving 12 bases between. Germline CDR1 and CDR2: SGHAT and FQDESV (reference sequence). This CDR3 has 14 residues. The CDR3: CASSLTGWREKLFF. CDR3 DNA: TGTGCCAGCAGCTTAACAGGGTGGCGCGAAAAACTGTTTTTT. Supplemented by reference TRBV11-1 and TRBJ1-4, the full variable domain reads EAEVAQSPRYKITEKSQAVAFWCDPISGHATLYWYRQILGQGPELLVQFQDESVVDDSQLPKDRFSAERLKGVDSTLKIQPAELGDSAMYLCASSLTGWREKLFFGSGTQLSVL.

The V gene is TRBV30, the J gene TRBJ2-5; 9 bases are a match to TRBD1. The assigned J gene may be wrong: the sequence end matches TRBJ2-7 better. This CDR3 has 13 residues. The germline V gene encodes CDR1 GTSNPN and CDR2 SVGIG (reference sequence). The CDR3 region has the DNA TGTGCCTGGAGTAGGGACAGGGACAACGAGCAGTACTTC. The encoded protein is CAWSRDRDNEQYF.

The CDR3 DNA reads as TGTGCCAGCAGTGAAAGTAGCAGCACAGATACGCAGTATTTT. Its translation is CASSESSSTDTQYF. The rearrangement uses TRBV6-4 and TRBJ2-3; D is ambiguous. V dropped 3 bases and J dropped 0 bases, with 7 bases sitting between them. CDR1 and CDR2 (germline): MRHNA, SNTAGT. This CDR3 spans 14 amino acids.

The chain employs TRBV16 and TRBJ1-2, with a weak D call TRBD1 (6 bases). The CDR3 has 15 residues. V lost 0 bases and J 6 bases, leaving 14 bases between the germline ends. The germline V gene encodes CDR1 KGHSY and CDR2 FQNENV. CDR3: CASSQSQGGRNGYTF. For the CDR3, the DNA is TGTGCCAGCAGCCAATCGCAAGGGGGTCGAAATGGCTACACCTTC.

J is TRBJ1-6 and V is TRBV30; 7 nucleotides align to TRBD1. The CDR3 has 14 amino acids. V lost 5 bases, J lost 7 bases, and 8 bases stayed unmatched. Germline V lookup: CDR1 GTSNPN, CDR2 SVGIG (reference sequence). DNA of the CDR3: TGTGCCTGGTCACAGGGGACTTCGAATTCACCCCTCCACTTT. It codes for CAWSQGTSNSPLHF.

The chain has TRBV6-5 and TRBJ1-5; TRBD1 might be the D (6 bases). V was trimmed by 6 bases and J by 5 bases, leaving 14 bases between them. Germline CDR1 is MNHEY and CDR2 is SVGAGI. The CDR3 covers 14 residues. The DNA of the CDR3 is TGTGCCAGCAGAGCGACAGGCAATTATCAGCCCCAGCATTTT. Translation gives CASRATGNYQPQHF.

The chain is built from TRBV14 and TRBJ1-1; D may be TRBD1 (6 bases). In germline, CDR1 is SGHDN, CDR2 FVKESK. CDR3 size: 15 residues. With 1 base removed from V and 5 bases from J, the gap between germline ends came to 14 bases. CDR3 DNA sequence: TGTGCCAGCAGCCAAGGCACGAGGGGGAGAACTGAAGCTTTCTTT. Residues: CASSQGTRGRTEAFF.

The rearrangement uses TRBV6-5 and TRBJ1-2; D gene unclear. Germline V lookup: CDR1 MNHEY, CDR2 SVGAGI. V was clipped by 4 bases and J by 5 bases, with 5 bases between them. The CDR3 is 11 residues long. CDR3 in DNA: TGTGCCAGCAGTTCCCCTTATGGCTACACCTTC. This sequence encodes CASSSPYGYTF.

V and J are TRBV6-1 and TRBJ1-2; 9 bases are shared with TRBD1. Germline V gene lookup returns CDR1 MNHNS and CDR2 SASEGT. The CDR3 is 14 residues long. J lost 4 bases, V lost 6 bases, and 6 bases had no gene match. This CDR3 reads CASRRTGATYGYTF. The CDR3 region has the DNA TGTGCCAGCAGGAGGACAGGGGCTACCTATGGCTACACCTTC.

The V gene is TRBV19, the J gene TRBJ1-5; TRBD1 might be the D (5 bases). CDR1 LNHDA and CDR2 SQIVND come from the germline V gene (reference sequence). CDR3 length: 12 amino acids. V lost 4 bases and J lost 7, with 8 bases in between. The CDR3 nucleotides are TGTGCCAGTAGTAGCTACAGGCAGCCCCAGCATTTT. It encodes CASSSYRQPQHF.

The rearrangement uses TRBV27 and TRBJ2-3; 13 bases match TRBD2. The CDR3 has 16 amino acids. The V segment lost 5 bases and the J segment 2 bases; nucleotides outside the gene matches: 4. Germline V gene lookup returns CDR1 MNHEY and CDR2 SMNVEV (reference sequence). The CDR3 DNA sequence: TGTGCCAGCAGTCTGGGACTAGCGGGGTTCACAGATACGCAGTATTTT. This codes for CASSLGLAGFTDTQYF.

The chain links TRBV5-4 to TRBJ2-3, with 10 bases that match TRBD2. The length of the CDR3 is 14 residues. Unmatched junction bases numbered 1, after V lost 4 bases and J lost 2 bases. CDR1 SGHNT and CDR2 YYREEE come from the germline V gene (reference sequence). This CDR3 reads CASSLAGATDTQYF. As DNA, the CDR3 is TGTGCCAGCAGCCTAGCGGGGGCCACAGATACGCAGTATTTT.

V and J are TRBV30 and TRBJ1-2, with D possibly being TRBD1 (5 bases). The ends were cut back, 3 bases at V and 3 bases at J, with 8 bases in the middle. The length of the CDR3 is 12 residues. Germline CDR1 reads GTSNPN; CDR2 reads SVGIG (reference sequence). CDR3 DNA sequence: TGTGCCTGGAGGGGGGGGGACTATGGCTACACCTTC. Encoded protein: CAWRGGDYGYTF.

The rearrangement links TRBV2 to TRBJ1-5, with 8 nucleotides matching TRBD1. CDR1 is SNHLY and CDR2 is FYNNEI in the germline V gene. CDR3 length equals 18 residues. After removal of 5 bases from V and 0 bases from J, the junction contained 12 bases not matched to a gene. CDR3 protein: CASSTSGTGAYSNQPQHF. CDR3 bases: TGTGCCAGCAGTACTTCCGGGACAGGTGCTTATAGCAATCAGCCCCAGCATTTT.

V is TRBV2 and J is TRBJ2-5, with D unresolved. Trimming shortened V by 4 bases and J by 5 bases, and 5 bases separated the two germline ends. This CDR3 spans 11 amino acids. Germline V lookup: CDR1 SNHLY, CDR2 FYNNEI. The CDR3 DNA follows: TGTGCCAGCAGTGTCTTGGAGACCCAGTACTTC. Encoded protein: CASSVLETQYF. The variable domain in full, completed from reference TRBV2 and TRBJ2-5, reads EPEVTQTPSHQVTQMGQEVILRCVPISNHLYFYWYRQILGQKVEFLVSFYNNEISEKSEIFDDQFSVERPDGSNFTLKIRSTKLEDSAMYFCASSVLETQYFGPGTRLLVL.

The J gene is TRBJ2-7, the V gene TRBV19; 7 nucleotides line up with TRBD1. CDR3 size: 14 residues. Germline CDR1 LNHDA, CDR2 SQIVND (reference sequence). The V gene end was trimmed by 6 bases and the J gene end by 2 bases; junction bases not matched to a gene: 7. CDR3 protein: CASSPTGEAYEQYF. For the CDR3, the DNA is TGTGCCAGTAGCCCTACAGGGGAAGCCTACGAGCAGTACTTC.

The chain recombines TRBV10-2 with TRBJ2-7; 9 bases match TRBD1. Trimming cost V 3 bases and J 4 bases; bases outside gene matches: 10. This CDR3 contains 16 residues. CDR1 and CDR2 from the germline V gene are WSHSY and SAAADI. CDR3 sequence (DNA): TGCGCCAGCAGTGATATGAGTGGACAGGGGAAATACGAGCAGTACTTC. This gives the protein CASSDMSGQGKYEQYF.

The chain employs TRBV25-1 and TRBJ2-3, with a possible D match to TRBD2 (5 bases). The V end lost 1 base, the J end lost 8 bases, and 19 bases lay between the germline ends. Germline CDR1 is MGHDK and CDR2 is SYGVNS. The CDR3 covers 16 residues. The CDR3 DNA reads as TGTGCCAGCAGTGAATCCGCGGTGGTAGGGCGGGCTACGCAGTATTTT. Residues: CASSESAVVGRATQYF.

The J gene is TRBJ1-2, the V gene TRBV7-6, with D possibly being TRBD1 (6 bases). The CDR3 length is 13 residues. The germline CDR1 and CDR2 sequences are SGHVS and FNYEAQ. Trimming left V 0 bases short and J 6 bases short, with 8 bases between. The CDR3: CASSLAGGHGYTF. For the CDR3, the DNA is TGTGCCAGCAGCTTAGCAGGGGGACATGGCTACACCTTC.

V gene TRBV27 combines with J gene TRBJ2-2, with 8 bases fitting TRBD1. J was trimmed by 5 bases and V by 6 bases; bases with no gene match: 8. Germline V CDR1 and CDR2: MNHEY, SMNVEV (reference sequence). The CDR3 length is 15 residues. The CDR3 region is CASSHGQGLTGELFF. The CDR3 bases are TGTGCCAGCAGCCACGGACAGGGTCTAACCGGGGAGCTGTTTTTT.

The chain carries TRBV6-5 and TRBJ2-1; 7 bases fit TRBD1. This CDR3 region has 15 residues. The J segment lost 7 bases and the V segment lost 6 bases, leaving 12 bases of the junction unmatched. CDR1 and CDR2 from the germline V gene are MNHEY and SVGAGI. CDR3: CASSQGVGARNEQFF. CDR3 bases: TGTGCCAGCAGCCAGGGGGTGGGGGCGCGGAATGAGCAGTTCTTC.

The genes are TRBV9 and TRBJ1-1, with D hard to call. Germline assignment: CDR1 SGDLS and CDR2 YYNGEE. The CDR3 runs to 12 residues. V lost 3 bases and J 5 bases, leaving 8 bases between the germline ends. CDR3 coding DNA: TGTGCCAGCAGCGCCGGAGAGACTGAAGCTTTCTTT. It specifies CASSAGETEAFF.

The chain joins TRBV5-4 to TRBJ1-5; the D gene is possibly TRBD1 (6 bases). V was clipped by 0 bases and J by 9 bases, with 19 bases between them. CDR3 length equals 16 residues. Germline V lookup: CDR1 SGHNT, CDR2 YYREEE (reference sequence). CDR3 nucleotide sequence: TGTGCCAGCAGCTTGGGGGGGCGACAGGCTGTGGGGCCCCAGCATTTT. Translated, it gives CASSLGGRQAVGPQHF.

The V gene is TRBV6-5, the J gene TRBJ2-7; D gene ambiguous. Germline V gene lookup returns CDR1 MNHEY and CDR2 SVGAGI. V was cut by 2 bases and J by 4 bases, with 12 bases left in between. This CDR3 comprises 14 residues. CDR3 DNA sequence: TGTGCCAGCAGTTACCGAGGAGCCCAATACGAGCAGTACTTC. Its protein is CASSYRGAQYEQYF.

The V call is TRBV7-6, the J call TRBJ2-7; D might be TRBD1 (6 bases). This CDR3 spans 16 amino acids. Deletions cut 5 bases from V and 0 bases from J, with 17 bases between. Germline CDR1 SGHVS, CDR2 FNYEAQ. CDR3 bases: TGTGCCAGCAGCCCCTCGAATCCGGGACACTCCTACGAGCAGTACTTC. Residues: CASSPSNPGHSYEQYF.

The chain recombines TRBV2 with TRBJ2-7; 9 nucleotides align to TRBD1. CDR3 length equals 14 residues. From germline, CDR1 is SNHLY and CDR2 FYNNEI. With V trimmed by 8 bases and J by 6 bases, 11 bases remained unmatched. The CDR3 DNA follows: TGTGCCAGCGGGCCTAGGGGACAGGGAAGCGAGCAGTACTTC. This gives the protein CASGPRGQGSEQYF. Full variable domain (outside the CDR3, taken from reference TRBV2 and TRBJ2-7): EPEVTQTPSHQVTQMGQEVILRCVPISNHLYFYWYRQILGQKVEFLVSFYNNEISEKSEIFDDQFSVERPDGSNFTLKIRSTKLEDSAMYFCASGPRGQGSEQYFGPGTRLTVT.

A note on this clone: Other DNA sequences in the sample encode the same CDR3. The gene calls are TRBV18 and TRBJ2-1, with 12 bases that match TRBD2. Germline assignment: CDR1 KGHSH and CDR2 LQKENI. After removal of 4 bases from V and 1 base from J, the junction contained 2 bases not matched to a gene. This CDR3 region has 16 residues. The CDR3: CASSLGTSGSYNEQFF. As DNA, the CDR3 is TGTGCCAGCTCACTAGGGACTAGCGGGTCCTACAATGAGCAGTTCTTC.

The chain has TRBV5-4 and TRBJ1-2, with D unclear. The CDR3 sequence is 14 residues long. Germline loops: CDR1 SGHNT, CDR2 YYREEE (reference sequence). Trimming took off 1 base at V and 0 bases at J, with 7 bases between the two ends. The chain's CDR3 is CASSLWLSNYGYTF. The CDR3 region has the DNA TGTGCCAGCAGCTTGTGGCTGTCTAACTATGGCTACACCTTC.

CDR3 nucleotides: TGCGCCAGCAGTGTCAGCCTAGGAGATACGCAGTATTTT. Translated, it gives CASSVSLGDTQYF. This chain links TRBV10-1 with TRBJ2-3; D is uncertain. The CDR3 runs 13 residues. Between the trimmed V and J ends, which lost 4 bases and 5 bases, there was a span of 10 bases. CDR1 and CDR2 (germline): WNHNN, SYGVQD (reference sequence).

The V call is TRBV4-1, the J call TRBJ2-7; 8 nucleotides line up with TRBD2. Germline-derived CDR1 and CDR2 are MGHRA and YSYEKL. Losses at the gene ends were 11 bases for V and 4 bases for J; bases not matched to a gene: 7. This CDR3 comprises 12 residues. The CDR3 DNA reads as TGCGCCTCGGGGGGGGGCCCATACGAGCAGTACTTC. It is translated as CASGGGPYEQYF.

The gene calls are TRBV10-3 and TRBJ2-7; weak D call: TRBD1 (7 bases). Trimming left V 4 bases short and J 4 bases short, with 17 bases between. The CDR3 has 15 amino acids. Germline-derived CDR1 and CDR2 are ENHRY and SYGVKD. The CDR3 here is CAISATAPGGYEQYF. The CDR3 coding sequence is TGTGCCATCAGTGCAACGGCCCCAGGGGGGTACGAGCAGTACTTC.

The chain's CDR3 is CASSSPGQANTEAFF. The CDR3 bases are TGTGCCAGCAGTTCCCCGGGACAGGCAAACACTGAAGCTTTCTTT. V and J are TRBV6-6 and TRBJ1-1; 8 nucleotides align to TRBD1. Germline CDR1 is MNHNY and CDR2 is SVGAGI (reference sequence). V shed 4 bases, J shed 2 bases, and the junction held 6 bases outside the gene matches. This CDR3 contains 15 residues.